This is a list of T cell receptor beta chains from one sample in a study of identical twins. TCRdb re-derived calls from the 5' RACE reads in MiXCR, one entry per CDR3 protein. This table holds approximately 240,000 distinct CDR3 sequences, about an eighth found once. The specimen sequenced was memory (CD45RO+) T cells sorted from blood. Receptor source: a woman between 18 and 29 years old in good health. Each CDR3 is given with its conserved first and last residue. The order of the fields is clone size, J gene, V gene, D gene, CDR3 protein, CDR3 DNA. A D gene is named only where the DNA matches it firmly. Clone size is shown for a subset of rows, as once, few, many or a class of expanded clone.

-,TRBJ2-3,TRBV5-1,-,CASSFTADTQYF,TGCGCCAGCAGCTTTACAGCAGATACGCAGTATTTT
many,TRBJ2-7,TRBV19,-,CASSPGGSGYEQYF,TGTGCCAGTTCCCCTGGGGGTTCGGGATACGAGCAGTACTTC
many,TRBJ2-7,TRBV20-1,-,CSAKLGAYEQYF,TGCAGTGCAAAGCTCGGAGCCTACGAGCAGTACTTC
-,TRBJ1-1,TRBV3-1,-,CASSQLNTAAFF,TGTGCCAGCAGCCAACTGAATACGGCAGCTTTCTTT
few,TRBJ2-3,TRBV9,TRBD2,CASSVDSPSGRDTDTQYF,TGTGCCAGCAGCGTAGATAGCCCTAGCGGGAGGGACACAGATACGCAGTATTTT
-,TRBJ2-7,TRBV4-1,TRBD2,CASSQVRGGTIQSSYEQYF,TGCGCCAGCAGCCAAGTTCGAGGCGGGACTATCCAGAGCTCCTACGAGCAGTACTTC
-,TRBJ2-1,TRBV14,TRBD1,CASAQRDRGDEQFF,TGTGCCAGCGCCCAACGAGACAGGGGTGATGAGCAGTTCTTC
few,TRBJ1-6,TRBV9,TRBD1,CASSSRDRGLDSPLHF,TGTGCCAGCAGCTCACGGGACAGGGGGTTAGATTCACCCCTCCACTTT
few,TRBJ2-1,TRBV10-3,-,CAISESGSDPYNEQFF,TGTGCCATCAGTGAGTCAGGATCGGATCCCTACAATGAGCAGTTCTTC
many,TRBJ2-2,TRBV29-1,TRBD1,CSVGTGEAGELFF,TGCAGCGTTGGGACAGGGGAGGCCGGGGAGCTGTTTTTT
many,TRBJ1-2,TRBV30,-,CAWSSPGTGRYGYTF,TGTGCCTGGAGCTCCCCTGGAACAGGGAGATATGGCTACACCTTC
few,TRBJ2-2,TRBV4-3,-,CASSQDFLDTGELFF,TGCGCCAGCAGCCAAGATTTCCTTGACACCGGGGAGCTGTTTTTT
few,TRBJ2-7,TRBV20-1,-,CSASRSSNEQYF,TGCAGTGCTAGTAGGTCCTCTAACGAGCAGTACTTC
few,TRBJ2-6,TRBV5-4,TRBD1,CASSVDRVYTGANVLTF,TGTGCCAGCAGCGTCGACAGGGTCTACACTGGGGCCAACGTCCTGACTTTC
-,TRBJ2-4,TRBV11-3,TRBD1,CASSLAWRGQDKNIQYF,TGTGCCAGCAGCTTAGCCTGGAGGGGACAGGACAAAAACATTCAGTACTTC
many,TRBJ2-3,TRBV7-2,-,CASSLDGTLDTQYF,TGTGCCAGCAGCTTAGATGGGACCTTAGATACGCAGTATTTT
few,TRBJ2-1,TRBV7-2,-,CASSPQGLLGNEQFF,TGTGCCAGCAGCCCCCAGGGTCTTCTGGGGAATGAGCAGTTCTTC
-,TRBJ2-7,TRBV20-1,TRBD2,CSARPTSGRDHEQYF,TGCAGTGCTAGGCCGACTAGCGGGAGAGACCACGAGCAGTACTTC
-,TRBJ2-5,TRBV20-1,-,CSARGSGETQYF,TGCAGTGCCCGGGGGTCAGGGGAGACCCAGTACTTC
-,TRBJ1-5,TRBV10-3,-,CAISAAANQPQHF,TGTGCCATCAGTGCGGCGGCCAATCAGCCCCAGCATTTT
-,TRBJ2-1,TRBV7-9,-,CASSSIWGAVFLNEQFF,TGTGCCAGCAGCTCGATTTGGGGGGCAGTTTTTTTGAATGAGCAGTTCTTC
few,TRBJ2-2,TRBV2,-,CASWTAGELFF,TGTGCCAGTTGGACGGCCGGGGAGCTGTTTTTT
few,TRBJ1-5,TRBV6-1,TRBD1,CASSPGQVFNQPQHF,TGTGCCAGCAGTCCGGGACAGGTCTTCAATCAGCCCCAGCATTTT
few,TRBJ2-7,TRBV5-1,-,CASSSRTPVYEQYF,TGCGCCAGCAGCTCAAGGACTCCAGTCTACGAGCAGTACTTC